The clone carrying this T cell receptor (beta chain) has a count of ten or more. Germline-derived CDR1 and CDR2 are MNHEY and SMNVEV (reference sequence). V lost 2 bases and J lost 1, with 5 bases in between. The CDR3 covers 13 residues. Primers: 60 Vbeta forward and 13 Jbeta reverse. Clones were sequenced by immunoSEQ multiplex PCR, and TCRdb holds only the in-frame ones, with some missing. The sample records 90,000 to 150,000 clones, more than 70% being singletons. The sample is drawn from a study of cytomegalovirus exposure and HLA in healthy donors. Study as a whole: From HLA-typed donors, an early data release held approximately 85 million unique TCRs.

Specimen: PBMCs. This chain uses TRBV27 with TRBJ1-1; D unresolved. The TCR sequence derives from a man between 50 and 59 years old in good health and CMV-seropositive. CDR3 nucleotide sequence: TGTGCCAGCAGTTTAGACAAGAACACTGAAGCTTTCTTT. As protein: CASSLDKNTEAFF.